The rows below give T cell receptor beta chains drawn from one sample of a study of OX40 agonist ivuxolimab in advanced cancers. The repertoire was sequenced with immunoSEQ multiplex PCR; TCRdb's copy has only in-frame clones and lacks some. The profile shows over 55,000 clones, 70% to 85% of them singletons. The source was CD4+ or CD8+ T cells sorted from blood, collected in a trial of the OX40 agonist ivuxolimab. These receptors were taken from an adult with an advanced solid tumor such as melanoma, head and neck, liver or kidney cancer. CDR3s leave out the opening cysteine and the closing phenylalanine or tryptophan.

>TRBV28|TRBJ2-3
ASSLVGATQY
>TRBV29-1|TRBJ2-2
SVGQGTNTGELF
>TRBV6-1|TRBJ1-1
ASQRLHEAF
>TRBV4-1|TRBJ2-3
ASSLRTGSSTDTQY
>TRBV19|TRBJ2-7
ASSTRDSEQY
>TRBV6-1|TRBJ1-5
ASSEGQATNQPQH
>TRBV9|TRBJ1-3
ASSVGADSGNTIY
>TRBV5-1|TRBJ1-4
ASSFTRPGGKDEKLF
>TRBV5-6|TRBJ2-7
ASSLDLAGGTYEQY
>TRBV6-5|TRBJ2-5
ASSWTSGQETQY
>TRBV2|TRBJ2-5
ASSGLAGSQGTQY
>TRBV25-1|TRBJ2-2
ASSEYGATGELF
>TRBV7-2|TRBJ2-7
ASSAMTREQY
>TRBV18|TRBJ1-1
ASSRDQGVTEAF
>TRBV5-1|TRBJ2-2
ASSPSGGANTGELF
>TRBV13|TRBJ1-1
ASTRRGFTEAF
>TRBV23-1|TRBJ2-5
ASGHKGWRAQY
>TRBV7-9|TRBJ1-3
ASSFQNTIY
>TRBV9|TRBJ1-6
ASSVEGGPNSPLH
>TRBV11-2|TRBJ1-6
ASSDLIRDSKNSPLH
>TRBV7-2|TRBJ2-1
ASSSMVGYDNEQF
>TRBV5-1|TRBJ2-1
ASSSYNEQF
>TRBV6-5|TRBJ2-2
ASNRGQPNTGELF
>TRBV5-1|TRBJ2-3
ASSVSGPGTDTQY
>TRBV5-6|TRBJ1-5
ASSTRQGNQPQH
>TRBV6-5|TRBJ1-2
ASSYSKEGAGGYT
>TRBV6-6|TRBJ1-4
ASSLTGANEKLF
>TRBV2|TRBJ2-7
ASLRQGSSYEQY
>TRBV28|TRBJ1-6
ASSGGASTIWNSPLH
>TRBV19|TRBJ2-3
ASSISQANTDTQY
>TRBV9|TRBJ2-5
ASSVAPQETQY
>TRBV6-1|TRBJ1-1
ASSVGRLYAF
>TRBV6-6|TRBJ1-1
ASSYTGTGNTEAF
>TRBV5-1|TRBJ1-6
ASSLEAQSSYNSPLH
>TRBV11-2|TRBJ2-1
ASSFGQGDVNEQF
>TRBV5-1|TRBJ1-2
ASSAGTGYGYT
>TRBV15|TRBJ1-5
ATSRDWKEGARGNQPQH
>TRBV5-4|TRBJ2-5
ASSDGLLDSYQETQY
>TRBV6-5|TRBJ2-3
ASSYSGDRAEQY
>TRBV7-6|TRBJ1-2
ASSFGTALGRGYT
>TRBV5-1|TRBJ1-4
ASSRTNETGEVAGNEKLF